The 30 T cell receptor beta chains below were found in one sample sequenced in a study of blood T cell repertoires in COVID-19. Sequencing used immunoSEQ multiplex PCR; TCRdb keeps in-frame clones, though not all of them. Of tens of thousands of clones listed, 60% to 85% are singletons. Sample: peripheral blood. These receptor sequences come from a man aged 70-80 years with acute or convalescent COVID-19.

The chain uses TRBV6-5 and TRBJ2-3; tentatively, D is TRBD1 (5 bases). Trimming stripped 7 bases from V and 2 bases from J, with 10 bases between. The CDR3 has 13 amino acids. From germline, CDR1 is MNHEY and CDR2 SVGAGI. Here the CDR3 reads CASTRQPTDTQYF. The CDR3 DNA follows: TGTGCCAGCACCCGACAGCCCACAGATACGCAGTATTTT.

The gene calls are TRBV5-1 and TRBJ2-5; tentatively, D is TRBD2 (6 bases). V was shortened by 4 bases and J by 1 base, with 11 bases between the two germline ends. This CDR3 region has 14 residues. Germline assignment: CDR1 SGHRS and CDR2 YFSETQ. Here the CDR3 reads CASSAGPIQETQYF. CDR3 in DNA: TGCGCCAGCAGCGCGGGACCGATCCAAGAGACCCAGTACTTC.

This clone came up a few times. This chain joins TRBV6-1 and TRBJ2-3; TRBD2 matches 8 bases. CDR1 is MNHNS, CDR2 SASEGT, per germline. CDR3 length: 15 amino acids. Germline trimming cut 3 bases from V and 2 bases from J; bases unmatched to any gene: 4. The CDR3, as DNA: TGTGCCAGCAGTGATCGGGGGGGAATCACAGATACGCAGTATTTT. This translates into CASSDRGGITDTQYF.

V is TRBV19 and J is TRBJ1-1; maybe TRBD1 (6 bases). The CDR3 has 14 residues. V lost 7 bases and J 4 bases, leaving 16 bases between the germline ends. Germline V gene data show CDR1 as LNHDA and CDR2 as SQIVND (reference sequence). The chain's CDR3 is CASMTWGGGTEAFF. In nucleotides, the CDR3 is TGTGCCAGTATGACCTGGGGGGGCGGCACTGAAGCTTTCTTT.

Only a few counts were recorded for this clone. This chain joins TRBV3-1 (or the pseudogene TRBV3-2) and TRBJ1-2; D is uncertain. The germline V and J ends were trimmed by 5 bases and 4 bases, with 14 bases remaining between them. Germline V gene sequence: CDR1 LGHDT, CDR2 YNNKEL (reference sequence). This CDR3 is built from 14 residues. This chain's CDR3 is CASSGNGDFYGYTF. CDR3 DNA sequence: TGTGCCAGCAGCGGAAACGGGGATTTCTATGGCTACACCTTC.

The chain links TRBV19 to TRBJ1-5; weak D call: TRBD1 (6 bases). CDR1 is LNHDA, CDR2 SQIVND, per germline (reference sequence). The CDR3 totals 16 residues. V was shortened by 5 bases and J by 3 bases, with 17 bases between the two germline ends. Here the CDR3 reads CASSSSSGQLNQPQHF. CDR3 in DNA: TGTGCCAGTAGTTCATCATCCGGACAGCTCAATCAGCCCCAGCATTTT.

V is TRBV4-1 and J is TRBJ2-1, with a weak D call TRBD2 (5 bases). Trimming cost V 1 base and J 0 bases, with 10 bases left between them. The CDR3 runs to 16 residues. In germline, CDR1 is MGHRA, CDR2 YSYEKL. The CDR3 protein is CASSQVVGSSYNEQFF. The CDR3 DNA is TGCGCCAGCAGCCAAGTTGTGGGGAGCTCCTACAATGAGCAGTTCTTC.

The V call is TRBV7-2, the J call TRBJ1-2, with 7 positions matching TRBD1. The germline gives CDR1 SGHTA, CDR2 FQGNSA. The CDR3 contains 13 residues. V gave up 1 base and J gave up 6 bases; unmatched junction bases: 2. Here the CDR3 reads CASSLGQGDGYTF. CDR3 DNA sequence: TGTGCCAGCAGCTTAGGACAGGGTGATGGCTACACCTTC.

The chain employs TRBV6-5 and TRBJ2-7; no clear D. Germline loops: CDR1 MNHEY, CDR2 SVGAGI. The V end lost 5 bases, the J end lost 2 bases, and 7 bases lay between the germline ends. The CDR3 loop spans 12 amino acids. CDR3 nucleotides: TGTGCCAGCAGTAACCGGGCCTACGAGCAGTACGTC. Translation gives CASSNRAYEQYV.

This clone has only a few counts. V and J are TRBV2 and TRBJ1-3; the D is unclear. This CDR3 spans 15 amino acids. Germline assignment: CDR1 SNHLY and CDR2 FYNNEI. V shed 2 bases and J shed 2 bases, with 10 bases lying between them. The CDR3 region has the DNA TGTGCCAGCAGTGAAAGGCAGAGGACTGGAAACACCATATATTTT. Encoded protein: CASSERQRTGNTIYF.

The genes are TRBV5-1 and TRBJ1-5; a possible D gene is TRBD1 (5 bases). The CDR3 contains 15 residues. Germline CDR1 is SGHRS and CDR2 is YFSETQ. Trimming removed 0 bases from V and 4 bases from J, with 11 bases in between. The DNA of the CDR3 is TGCGCCAGCAGCTTGGGTCAGGGTTGGAATCAGCCCCAGCATTTT. Encoded protein: CASSLGQGWNQPQHF.

This clone was recorded once. The chain couples TRBV27 to TRBJ1-1, with 7 bases fitting TRBD1. The CDR3 has 14 residues. Germline V gene lookup returns CDR1 MNHEY and CDR2 SMNVEV (reference sequence). Unmatched junction bases numbered 10, after V lost 5 bases and J lost 7 bases. DNA for the CDR3: TGTGCCAGCAGTACCTCCGAGACAGGGTATGAAGCTTTCTTT. It yields the protein CASSTSETGYEAFF.

This clone was detected only a few times. The chain carries TRBV7-2 and TRBJ1-5; unclear D gene. Trimming left V 3 bases short and J 3 bases short, with 12 bases between. The CDR3 covers 15 residues. In germline, CDR1 is SGHTA, CDR2 FQGNSA. The CDR3: CASSLEGVYNQPQHF. Written as DNA, the CDR3 is TGTGCCAGCAGCTTGGAGGGAGTTTACAATCAGCCCCAGCATTTT.

This sequence joins TRBV24-1 and TRBJ1-2, with a weak D call TRBD1 (6 bases). This CDR3 is 17 amino acids long. Germline V lookup: CDR1 KGHDR, CDR2 SFDVKD. V was trimmed by 3 bases and J by 4 bases, leaving 20 bases between them. The DNA of the CDR3 is TGTGCCACCAGTGATGGGATACAGGGAAAGCACCTCTATGGCTACACCTTC. Protein product: CATSDGIQGKHLYGYTF.

The gene calls are TRBV4-1 and TRBJ1-1, with 10 positions matching TRBD1. After removal of 2 bases from V and 6 bases from J, the junction contained 6 bases not matched to a gene. Germline CDR1 reads MGHRA; CDR2 reads YSYEKL. The CDR3 has 15 residues. CDR3 sequence: CASSQTGTGAPEAFF. CDR3 DNA: TGCGCCAGCAGCCAAACCGGGACAGGGGCCCCTGAAGCTTTCTTT.

Here the CDR3 reads CASSPDRGHEQYV. The CDR3 bases are TGCGCCAGCAGCCCCGACAGGGGACACGAGCAGTACGTC. The chain employs TRBV5-1 and TRBJ2-7, with TRBD1 identical over 8 bases. Trimming at V came to 4 bases and at J to 5 bases, leaving 5 bases not matched to a gene. The V gene's germline CDR1 is SGHRS and CDR2 YFSETQ. CDR3 length equals 13 residues.

The chain carries TRBV10-1 and TRBJ2-2, with a possible D match to TRBD1 (6 bases). Germline V gives CDR1 WNHNN, CDR2 SYGVQD (reference sequence). The CDR3 runs 16 residues. V shed 3 bases and J shed 1 base, with 12 bases lying between them. The CDR3 sequence is CASSDMAGVNTGELFF. In DNA, the CDR3 is TGCGCCAGCAGTGATATGGCAGGGGTGAACACCGGGGAGCTGTTTTTT.

The genes are TRBV6-6 and TRBJ1-2, with D perhaps matching TRBD1 (6 bases). The CDR3 runs to 19 residues. Germline V gives CDR1 MNHNY, CDR2 SVGAGI (reference sequence). The germline V and J ends were trimmed by 5 bases and 3 bases, with 28 bases remaining between them. In DNA, the CDR3 is TGTGCCAGCAGTCGCCTTAACACAGGGAAAGGTTACTGGGACTATGGCTACACCTTC. This encodes CASSRLNTGKGYWDYGYTF.

This clone was found many times. V is TRBV5-4 and J is TRBJ2-5; TRBD2 matches 9 bases. Germline assignment: CDR1 SGHNT and CDR2 YYREEE (reference sequence). J lost 4 bases, V lost 1 base, and 11 bases had no gene match. This CDR3 has 17 amino acids. CDR3 coding DNA: TGTGCCAGCAGCTTGCCGACTAGCGGATGGGGTGGAGAGACCCAGTACTTC. This translates into CASSLPTSGWGGETQYF.

The V gene is TRBV6-6, the J gene TRBJ2-2; 9 bases line up with TRBD2. The germline gives CDR1 MNHNY, CDR2 SVGAGI (reference sequence). The CDR3 has 15 residues. V shed 6 bases, J shed 3 bases, and the junction held 5 bases outside the gene matches. CDR3 in amino acids: CASSVAGGDTGELFF. DNA of the CDR3: TGTGCCAGCAGCGTCGCGGGGGGGGACACCGGGGAGCTGTTTTTT.

The V gene is TRBV2, the J gene TRBJ1-5; D is unclear. CDR3 length equals 12 residues. Trimming took off 4 bases at V and 5 bases at J, with 6 bases between the two ends. Germline V gives CDR1 SNHLY, CDR2 FYNNEI. The chain's CDR3 is CASSVRDQPQHF. The CDR3 bases are TGTGCCAGCAGTGTGAGGGATCAGCCCCAGCATTTT.

There are a few counts of this clone. V and J are TRBV6-6 and TRBJ2-7; 11 nucleotides agree with TRBD1. The germline V gene has CDR1 MNHNY and CDR2 SVGAGI (reference sequence). Trimming at V came to 7 bases and at J to 8 bases, leaving 10 bases not matched to a gene. The CDR3 totals 14 residues. The CDR3 protein is CASTEGTGGGQQYF. For the CDR3, the DNA is TGTGCCAGCACCGAAGGGACAGGGGGAGGCCAGCAGTACTTC.

This chain uses TRBV7-8 with TRBJ1-5; tentatively, D is TRBD1 (5 bases). V dropped 3 bases and J dropped 1 base, with 10 bases sitting between them. This CDR3 comprises 15 residues. CDR1 and CDR2 from the germline V gene are SGHVS and FQNEAQ. The CDR3 loop reads CASSFQGISNQPQHF. The CDR3 DNA reads as TGTGCCAGCAGCTTCCAGGGTATCAGCAATCAGCCCCAGCATTTT.

The chain combines TRBV5-4 with TRBJ2-2; 8 bases match TRBD2. V lost 4 bases and J lost 5; bases outside the gene matches: 7. Germline CDR1 is SGHNT and CDR2 is YYREEE (reference sequence). The CDR3 is 15 amino acids. The CDR3 bases are TGTGCCAGCAGCGGCAGCGGGAGAGGGACCGGGGAGCTGTTTTTT. Its protein is CASSGSGRGTGELFF.

This clone occurred once. This chain joins TRBV2 and TRBJ2-3, with 15 bases fitting TRBD2. Germline assignment: CDR1 SNHLY and CDR2 FYNNEI. V was pared by 1 base and J by 5 bases, with 7 bases of the junction left unmatched. The CDR3 covers 18 residues. CDR3 protein: CASSEGWTSGGAGDTQYF. CDR3 sequence (DNA): TGTGCCAGCAGTGAAGGGTGGACTAGCGGGGGGGCAGGAGATACGCAGTATTTT. Supplemented by reference TRBV2 and TRBJ2-3, the full variable domain reads EPEVTQTPSHQVTQMGQEVILRCVPISNHLYFYWYRQILGQKVEFLVSFYNNEISEKSEIFDDQFSVERPDGSNFTLKIRSTKLEDSAMYFCASSEGWTSGGAGDTQYFGPGTRLTVL.

This chain connects TRBV7-9 to TRBJ1-3; perhaps TRBD1 as D (6 bases). V lost 5 bases and J lost 1, with 15 bases in between. Germline V gene lookup returns CDR1 SEHNR and CDR2 FQNEAQ (reference sequence). CDR3 size: 16 residues. Written as DNA, the CDR3 is TGTGCCAGCAGCCAACTCACAGGGAAATCTGGAAACACCATATATTTT. Translation gives CASSQLTGKSGNTIYF.

As regards this clone: Other DNA sequences in the sample encode the same CDR3. The J gene is TRBJ2-7, the V gene TRBV27; a possible D gene is TRBD1 (6 bases). Germline CDR1 and CDR2: MNHEY and SMNVEV (reference sequence). Trimming left V 2 bases short and J 0 bases short, with 14 bases between. CDR3 length equals 16 residues. CDR3 nucleotide sequence: TGTGCCAGCAGTTTAGGCCAGGGGCTAAGCTCCTACGAGCAGTACTTC. Translation: CASSLGQGLSSYEQYF.

This chain joins TRBV12-5 and TRBJ2-2; D perhaps matches TRBD2 (7 bases). The CDR3 is 16 amino acids. Germline CDR1 reads LGHNT; CDR2 reads FRNRAP. V lost 5 bases, J lost 3 bases, and 16 bases lay in between. DNA for the CDR3: TGTGCTAGTGGTAGGGGGGGGCCCTCGGACACCGGGGAGCTGTTTTTT. Translation gives CASGRGGPSDTGELFF. The full variable domain, its missing parts supplied by reference TRBV12-5 and TRBJ2-2, is DARVTQTPRHKVTEMGQEVTMRCQPILGHNTVFWYRQTMMQGLELLAYFRNRAPLDDSGMPKDRFSAEMPDATLATLKIQPSEPRDSAVYFCASGRGGPSDTGELFFGEGSRLTVL.

A single count supports this clone. The chain carries TRBV15 and TRBJ2-5, with D tentatively TRBD2 (7 bases). Trimming took 4 bases from V and 2 from J, leaving 11 bases between them. The CDR3 spans 14 residues. The germline gives CDR1 LNHNV, CDR2 YYDKDF (reference sequence). The CDR3 loop is CATSKGGSQETQYF. DNA of the CDR3: TGTGCCACCAGCAAGGGGGGGTCTCAAGAGACCCAGTACTTC. Together with reference TRBV15 and TRBJ2-5, the CDR3 gives the full variable domain: DAMVIQNPRYQVTQFGKPVTLSCSQTLNHNVMYWYQQKSSQAPKLLFHYYDKDFNNEADTPDNFQSRRPNTSFCFLDIRSPGLGDTAMYLCATSKGGSQETQYFGPGTRLLVL.

The V call is TRBV10-3, the J call TRBJ2-1; 11 positions agree with TRBD1. CDR1 is ENHRY, CDR2 SYGVKD, per germline. Trimming cost V 0 bases and J 9 bases; bases outside gene matches: 4. The length of the CDR3 is 15 residues. The CDR3 loop is CAISESRTGGGEQFF. CDR3 coding DNA: TGTGCCATCAGTGAGTCGCGGACAGGGGGCGGTGAGCAGTTCTTC.